This entry describes one T cell receptor (beta chain). Its target is unknown. This sample was taken from a study of blood T cells in healthy people across ages. Study outcomes and limitations: Nothing was known about donor CMV status, and this possibly confounded expanded clonotype changes. Unsorted PBMC input precluded a conclusive naive versus antigen-experienced comparison.

Sample-barcoded 5' priming and a J-beta primer mix drove a second PCR of about 6 to 11 cycles. Each cDNA molecule received a tag from a template-switch adaptor that had 12 random nucleotides. CDR3-containing paired-end reads numbered at least 3 million in each sample. TCRdb used MiXCR to reprocess the 5' RACE reads, holding one entry per CDR3 protein. In the table there are around 750,000 distinct CDR3 sequences, about 55% of which are singletons. Material for sequencing was blood. The receptor's source is a man older than 75 in good health.

The CDR3 spells CATSDLGTSGSGGGNEQFF. In DNA, the CDR3 is TGTGCCACCAGTGACCTTGGGACTAGCGGGAGTGGGGGGGGAAATGAGCAGTTCTTC. V gene TRBV24-1 combines with J gene TRBJ2-1, with 14 bases that match TRBD2. V shed 4 bases and J 7 bases; nucleotides not matched to a gene: 14. The CDR3 spans 19 residues. Germline values: CDR1 KGHDR, CDR2 SFDVKD.